The T cell receptor beta chain under discussion was sequenced for a study of blood T cell repertoires in COVID-19 (dated by TCRdb to about 2020). Describing the broader study: Samples from collaborators originated in the United States, Italy and Spain and spanned both the acute and convalescent phases of COVID-19. The material from the prospective study consisted of cDNA or gDNA derived from T cells, B-cell-depleted T cells, or PBMCs. The dataset comprised deeply sampled blood TCRbeta repertoires from subjects exposed to, actively infected with, or recovered from COVID-19. A freely available public database, intended as a resource for researchers studying the immune response to SARS-CoV-2, is where the repertoires were released. Samples were obtained from the ongoing ImmuneRACE study (first 160 participants) and from roughly 1,300 subjects provided by 6 global collaborators. The sample metadata nearly always contained a de-identified subject ID, COVID-19 status, age in years and sex. Where HLA class I and class II types were available, the types were taken from metadata supplied by the sample provider, not from assay-based typing.

At one collaborating source in Seattle, patients were enrolled during active infection and were followed longitudinally through the course of disease. The collaborating institutions used their own protocols to collect whole blood in K2EDTA tubes. For TCRbeta analysis, collaborator samples were shipped as frozen whole blood, as isolated PBMCs, or as DNA extracted from either sample type. At the junction V is shortened by 1 base and J by 4 bases; bases outside the gene matches: 6. Reading the germline V gene gives CDR1 SGHTA and CDR2 FQGNSA. The CDR3, from cysteine to phenylalanine, totals 15 residues. Solely the CDR3 DNA is kept, with 45 bases framed from the first base. Comments on this clone: This clone's antigen is unknown. Per-base quality was not reported, and no clone a single base away is much larger than it.

The immunoSEQ Assay, a bias-controlled multiplex PCR, was used to amplify TCRbeta CDR3 regions from genomic DNA. As for the authors' bioinformatics: The number of nucleated cells in each sample was estimated from the amplification of reference gene primers within the assay. To quantify the absolute abundance of each unique TCRbeta CDR3 rearrangement, sequence reads were collapsed and filtered. For each sample, productive Simpson clonality was calculated by taking the square root of Simpson's diversity index across productive rearrangements. The source is immuneACCESS, and TCRdb retained only in-frame sequences with V and J called. Part of the clones is not carried over; for the studies checked, unresolved V genes explain less than half of this, and the remainder is unexplained. V, J and clone size reflect that table, while D and trimming were determined from the DNA. In all, the sample holds approximately 110,000 clones, and about 94% of those were seen once. The leading ten clones occupy around 2% of the sample.

General conclusions and limits of the study: The quantity of clinical and demographic metadata differed by source and by participant and was supplied without curation.

Sample: peripheral blood. The sequence joins TRBV7-2 to TRBJ2-7; 8 bases in the middle match TRBD2. The clonotype was recovered from a man in his fifties with COVID-19, enrolled during active disease. CDR3 region: CASSLVGTSGYEQYF. The DNA is TGTGCCAGCAGCTTAGTAGGGACTAGTGGTTACGAGCAGTACTTC.